A single sample gave rise to the 18 T cell receptor beta chains below, sequenced in a study of blood T cell repertoires in COVID-19. Only in-frame clones appear in the TCRdb table, and some are missing; sequencing was by immunoSEQ multiplex PCR. Found here are over 200,000 clones, roughly 88% of them singletons; the top ten hold about 2%. Sequencing was performed on peripheral blood. The source of these receptors is a man in his forties or fifties who had recovered from COVID-19.

The gene calls are TRBV27 and TRBJ2-3; D ambiguous. The CDR3 spans 14 residues. Germline assignment: CDR1 MNHEY and CDR2 SMNVEV (reference sequence). The V end was cut by 4 bases, the J end by 0 bases, with 8 bases between. The CDR3 DNA is TGTGCCAGCAGTTCACTCCCTAGCACAGATACGCAGTATTTT. Its translation is CASSSLPSTDTQYF.

V usage is TRBV30 and J usage is TRBJ2-1; 13 bases are shared with TRBD2. With 4 bases clipped from V and 8 bases from J, the junction kept 11 bases outside the gene matches. Germline V gene sequence: CDR1 GTSNPN, CDR2 SVGIG (reference sequence). The CDR3 loop spans 16 amino acids. DNA of the CDR3: TGTGCCTGGACCTTAGGACTAGCGGGAGTTCTGGATGAGCAGTTCTTC. Translated: CAWTLGLAGVLDEQFF.

The chain recombines TRBV30 with TRBJ1-4; D might be TRBD1 (5 bases). The germline CDR1 and CDR2 sequences are GTSNPN and SVGIG (reference sequence). V lost 2 bases and J lost 4, with 11 bases in between. The CDR3 loop spans 14 amino acids. The CDR3 bases are TGTGCCTGGAGTTTTGGAGGGGATAATGAAAAACTGTTTTTT. This sequence encodes CAWSFGGDNEKLFF.

The chain links TRBV19 to TRBJ1-3; D is undetermined. CDR1 LNHDA and CDR2 SQIVND come from the germline V gene (reference sequence). Trimming took 3 bases from V and 4 from J, leaving 13 bases between them. This CDR3 spans 15 amino acids. This CDR3 is CASSIERVPGNTIYF. CDR3 coding DNA: TGTGCCAGTAGTATTGAGAGGGTGCCGGGAAACACCATATATTTT.

The chain combines TRBV19 with TRBJ2-3, with D possibly TRBD1 on 6 matching bases. Trimming pared 2 bases from V and 4 bases from J, leaving 16 bases between. From germline, CDR1 is LNHDA and CDR2 SQIVND (reference sequence). CDR3 length: 16 amino acids. CDR3 nucleotides: TGTGCCAGTAGTATACCCCAGGGGAAGGGGGCAGATACGCAGTATTTT. This translates into CASSIPQGKGADTQYF. The complete variable domain, with remaining parts taken from reference TRBV19 and TRBJ2-3, reads DGGITQSPKYLFRKEGQNVTLSCEQNLNHDAMYWYRQDPGQGLRLIYYSQIVNDFQKGDIAEGYSVSREKKESFPLTVTSAQKNPTAFYLCASSIPQGKGADTQYFGPGTRLTVL.

This chain joins TRBV27 and TRBJ2-3, with D uncertain. The V end was cut by 3 bases, the J end by 2 bases, with 9 bases between. Per the germline V gene, CDR1 is MNHEY and CDR2 is SMNVEV (reference sequence). The CDR3 runs 14 residues. The CDR3 reads CASSLGLDTDTQYF. The CDR3 DNA is TGTGCCAGCAGTTTGGGTCTAGACACAGATACGCAGTATTTT.

The chain combines TRBV7-9 with TRBJ1-4, with D perhaps TRBD1 (6 bases). Trimming took off 9 bases at V and 7 bases at J, with 12 bases between the two ends. Germline values: CDR1 SEHNR, CDR2 FQNEAQ (reference sequence). This CDR3 contains 12 residues. The CDR3 nucleotides read TGTGCCAGTCACAGGGTTGGTGAAAAACTGTTTTTT. Translation gives CASHRVGEKLFF.

This clone was counted only a few times. The V and J genes are TRBV7-2 and TRBJ1-2; D remains unclear. Trimming left V 1 base short and J 4 bases short, with 10 bases between. The CDR3 spans 14 residues. CDR1 SGHTA and CDR2 FQGNSA come from the germline V gene. CDR3 amino acids: CASSLGGRSYGYTF. CDR3 bases: TGTGCCAGCAGCTTAGGCGGCCGCAGCTATGGCTACACCTTC.

This CDR3 reads CASSITGRSGNTIYF. The CDR3 coding sequence is TGTGCCAGTAGTATCACAGGTCGCTCTGGAAACACCATATATTTT. V is TRBV19 and J is TRBJ1-3, with a tentative D call TRBD1 (5 bases). This CDR3 spans 15 amino acids. Germline V lookup: CDR1 LNHDA, CDR2 SQIVND (reference sequence). Trimming took off 3 bases at V and 0 bases at J, with 9 bases between the two ends.

This clone was seen repeatedly, ten times or more. The chain has TRBV5-4 and TRBJ1-2; D ambiguous. The CDR3 runs to 13 residues. Germline CDR1 SGHNT, CDR2 YYREEE (reference sequence). Trimming took 1 base from V and 8 from J, leaving 12 bases between them. The CDR3 spells CASSLNPSLGYTF. CDR3 DNA: TGTGCCAGCAGCTTGAACCCGAGTTTGGGCTACACCTTC.

The chain joins TRBV19 to TRBJ1-5, with a possible D match to TRBD1 (5 bases). The CDR3 is made up of 13 amino acids. Trimming took 4 bases from V and 6 from J, leaving 10 bases between them. Germline CDR1 and CDR2: LNHDA and SQIVND (reference sequence). CDR3 nucleotide sequence: TGTGCCAGTAGTACGCAGGGTGCTCAGCCCCAGCATTTT. Encoded protein: CASSTQGAQPQHF.

The chain links TRBV29-1 to TRBJ1-2; 7 positions match TRBD1. Germline V gene lookup returns CDR1 SQVTM and CDR2 ANQGSEA. The J segment lost 3 bases and the V segment lost 8 bases, leaving 12 bases of the junction unmatched. The CDR3 has 14 residues. CDR3 region: CSCDRVGKYYGYTF. CDR3 in DNA: TGCAGCTGTGACAGGGTAGGGAAGTACTATGGCTACACCTTC.

V gene TRBV4-3 combines with J gene TRBJ2-3; 10 positions match TRBD2. The ends lost 0 bases at V and 4 bases at J; junction bases unmatched: 4. The CDR3 is made up of 16 amino acids. Germline V gene sequence: CDR1 LGHNA, CDR2 YSLEER. The CDR3 region has the DNA TGCGCCAGCAGCCAAGAAGGAGGACTAGCGGCAGATACGCAGTATTTT. This sequence encodes CASSQEGGLAADTQYF.

V is TRBV19 and J is TRBJ2-1, with 8 bases identical to TRBD2. V dropped 7 bases and J dropped 6; count of bases not matched to a gene: 8. Germline V gene sequence: CDR1 LNHDA, CDR2 SQIVND (reference sequence). CDR3 length equals 14 residues. The CDR3 DNA reads as TGTGCCAGTAAGGCGGGGGGAGATCGCAATGAGCAGTTCTTC. Protein: CASKAGGDRNEQFF.

The chain has TRBV30 and TRBJ2-3; D is perhaps TRBD2 (5 bases). Germline CDR1 and CDR2: GTSNPN and SVGIG (reference sequence). Trimming removed 2 bases at V and 3 bases at J, with 15 bases between. CDR3 size: 15 residues. The DNA of the CDR3 is TGTGCCTGGAGTAAACTAGGCCTGCCTACAGATACGCAGTATTTT. Translated: CAWSKLGLPTDTQYF.

This clone was seen a few times. The CDR3 here is CASTQGSGGPSYNEQFF. CDR3 in DNA: TGTGCCAGCACCCAGGGTAGCGGGGGCCCGAGCTACAATGAGCAGTTCTTC. The chain has TRBV2 and TRBJ2-1; TRBD2 aligns across 9 bases. The CDR3 loop spans 17 amino acids. V lost 7 bases and J lost 3; bases outside the gene matches: 13. Looked up from germline, CDR1 is SNHLY and CDR2 is FYNNEI.

The chain is built from TRBV11-2 and TRBJ2-5, with no clear D. The germline CDR1 and CDR2 sequences are SGHAT and FQNNGV. V shed 3 bases and J shed 2 bases, with 7 bases lying between them. The CDR3 covers 13 residues. In DNA, the CDR3 is TGTGCCAGCAGCTTTTCGCAGCAAGAGACCCAGTACTTC. Protein product: CASSFSQQETQYF. The full variable domain, its missing parts supplied by reference TRBV11-2 and TRBJ2-5, is EAGVAQSPRYKIIEKRQSVAFWCNPISGHATLYWYQQILGQGPKLLIQFQNNGVVDDSQLPKDRFSAERLKGVDSTLKIQPAKLEDSAVYLCASSFSQQETQYFGPGTRLLVL.

V gene TRBV11-3 combines with J gene TRBJ2-7, with 11 nucleotides matching TRBD2. The junction had 8 bases not matched to a gene; V was cut back by 5 bases and J by 2 bases. The CDR3 length is 16 residues. Germline assignment: CDR1 SGHNT and CDR2 YENEEA. The CDR3 region is CASSPGTSGSTYEQYF. The CDR3 bases are TGTGCCAGCAGCCCGGGGACTAGCGGCTCCACCTACGAGCAGTACTTC.